This passage covers 32 T cell receptor beta chains from one sample sequenced in a study of blood T cell repertoires in COVID-19. Sequencing used immunoSEQ multiplex PCR; TCRdb keeps in-frame clones, though not all of them. The sample holds 350,000 to 450,000 clones; 85% are singletons and the top ten take about 3.6%. Sequencing input: peripheral blood. The receptors derive from a woman aged 18-35 years with acute or convalescent COVID-19.

V is TRBV12-3 or TRBV12-4 and J is TRBJ2-1; TRBD1 matches 7 bases. The CDR3 totals 11 residues. Trimming cost V 6 bases and J 9 bases; bases outside gene matches: 2. The CDR3 spells CASRTGFEQFF. CDR3 DNA sequence: TGTGCCAGCAGGACAGGGTTTGAGCAGTTCTTC.

The rearrangement joins TRBV24-1 to TRBJ1-5; 10 nucleotides agree with TRBD1. J was trimmed by 8 bases and V by 3 bases; bases with no gene match: 6. Germline-derived CDR1 and CDR2 are KGHDR and SFDVKD. CDR3 length: 15 residues. CDR3 amino acids: CATSDAGTGVKPQHF. CDR3 in DNA: TGTGCCACCAGTGATGCCGGGACAGGGGTAAAGCCCCAGCATTTT.

The genes are TRBV3-1 (or the pseudogene TRBV3-2) and TRBJ1-2, with D hard to call. Germline CDR1 reads LGHDT; CDR2 reads YNNKEL (reference sequence). CDR3 length: 16 amino acids. V gave up 0 bases and J gave up 8 bases, with 19 bases separating them. In DNA form, the CDR3 reads TGTGCCAGCAGCCAAGAGTCAGGACTCTCGGGGAGCGGCTACACCTTC. It codes for CASSQESGLSGSGYTF.

This chain links TRBV5-1 with TRBJ1-1; 10 nucleotides line up with TRBD1. Per germline, CDR1 SGHRS and CDR2 YFSETQ. This CDR3 is 15 amino acids long. V trimming: 3 bases; J trimming: 4 bases; junction bases outside the gene matches: 6. CDR3 in DNA: TGCGCCAGCAGCTCTCCGGGACAGGGGTTCACTGAAGCTTTCTTT. It yields the protein CASSSPGQGFTEAFF.

This sequence joins TRBV29-1 and TRBJ2-3, with 9 bases fitting TRBD2. This CDR3 is 13 amino acids long. Germline V gene sequence: CDR1 SQVTM, CDR2 ANQGSEA. V was clipped by 7 bases and J by 6 bases; unmatched bases: 8. The CDR3 DNA sequence: TGCAGCGGCCGGTTAGCGGGAGCTGATACGCAGTATTTT. As protein: CSGRLAGADTQYF.

The rearrangement links TRBV5-5 to TRBJ2-7, with D perhaps matching TRBD2 (7 bases). CDR3 size: 15 residues. Germline V lookup: CDR1 SGHKS, CDR2 YYEKEE (reference sequence). The ends were cut back, 3 bases at V and 6 bases at J, with 19 bases in the middle. The chain's CDR3 is CASSSPWQGRGEQYF. In nucleotides, the CDR3 is TGTGCCAGCAGCTCCCCTTGGCAGGGGAGGGGCGAGCAGTACTTC.

This chain links TRBV23-1 with TRBJ2-7; 9 nucleotides match TRBD1. TRBV23-1 is labeled an ORF, and its function is uncertain. V trimming: 0 bases; J trimming: 4 bases; junction bases outside the gene matches: 13. The CDR3 is 18 residues long. The CDR3 bases are TGCGCCAGCAGTCAATCCCAAACTCGACCGGGACAGGGATACGAGCAGTACTTC. This encodes CASSQSQTRPGQGYEQYF.

The chain employs TRBV7-3 and TRBJ2-1; 13 nucleotides match TRBD2. Trimming took 5 bases from V and 1 from J; bases not matched to a gene: 11. This CDR3 has 19 residues. The germline V gene encodes CDR1 SGHTA and CDR2 FQGTGA. The CDR3 region has the DNA TGTGCCAGCAGCCTAGGACTAGCGGGAGCTCTTGGGTCCTACAATGAGCAGTTCTTC. It yields the protein CASSLGLAGALGSYNEQFF.

The rearrangement uses TRBV2 and TRBJ2-7; 9 bases fit TRBD2. This CDR3 is 15 amino acids long. Germline loops: CDR1 SNHLY, CDR2 FYNNEI. V was pared by 3 bases and J by 2 bases, with 5 bases of the junction left unmatched. Here the CDR3 reads CASSELTSGTYEQYF. The CDR3 nucleotides read TGTGCCAGCAGTGAGTTGACTAGCGGTACCTACGAGCAGTACTTC.

This clone was observed once. This rearrangement joins TRBV6-5 to TRBJ2-7; 8 bases align to TRBD1. This CDR3 has 15 amino acids. The germline gives CDR1 MNHEY, CDR2 SVGAGI. V was clipped by 7 bases and J by 2 bases; unmatched bases: 10. This chain's CDR3 is CASTPATGAAYEQYF. CDR3 DNA sequence: TGTGCCAGCACCCCCGCGACAGGGGCGGCCTACGAGCAGTACTTC.

The V and J genes are TRBV4-2 and TRBJ2-5; 10 bases are a match to TRBD2. The CDR3 length is 17 residues. Germline trimming cut 0 bases from V and 4 bases from J; bases unmatched to any gene: 8. Germline loops: CDR1 LGHNA, CDR2 YNFKEQ. CDR3 nucleotides: TGTGCCAGCAGCCAAGATACCCAGCGGGGGGGATTAGAGACCCAGTACTTC. This translates into CASSQDTQRGGLETQYF.

As to this clone: Other nucleotide sequences from this sample produce the same CDR3. V is TRBV24-1 and J is TRBJ2-1, with D perhaps TRBD2 (6 bases). Trimming took 4 bases from V and 3 from J, leaving 9 bases between them. Germline CDR1 KGHDR, CDR2 SFDVKD. CDR3 length equals 14 residues. As DNA, the CDR3 is TGTGCCACCAGTGAGGGGGGAGGCTACAATGAGCAGTTCTTC. Its translation is CATSEGGGYNEQFF.

This chain connects TRBV5-5 to TRBJ1-5; D is uncertain. The CDR3 has 13 residues. V lost 0 bases and J 8 bases, leaving 9 bases between the germline ends. Germline values: CDR1 SGHKS, CDR2 YYEKEE (reference sequence). The CDR3 is CASSLGPEEPQHF. Here the CDR3 DNA reads TGTGCCAGCAGCTTGGGCCCCGAGGAGCCCCAGCATTTT.

The CDR3 spells CASSLSGQGYATNEKLFF. CDR3 nucleotides: TGCGCCAGCAGCTTATCGGGACAGGGATATGCAACTAATGAAAAACTGTTTTTT. The chain is built from TRBV5-1 and TRBJ1-4, with 9 bases aligning to TRBD1. CDR1 and CDR2 from the germline V gene are SGHRS and YFSETQ. CDR3 length equals 18 residues. Unmatched junction bases numbered 8, after V lost 2 bases and J lost 0 bases.

The gene calls are TRBV2 and TRBJ1-2; 7 bases are a match to TRBD1. Germline V gives CDR1 SNHLY, CDR2 FYNNEI. V shed 6 bases, J shed 2 bases, and the junction held 15 bases outside the gene matches. The CDR3 length is 17 residues. CDR3 residues: CASSRPPTPGQNYGYTF. Written as DNA, the CDR3 is TGTGCCAGCAGCAGGCCTCCCACGCCGGGACAGAACTATGGCTACACCTTC.

This chain links TRBV5-1 with TRBJ2-7; TRBD2 agrees at 12 bases. Germline V gene data show CDR1 as SGHRS and CDR2 as YFSETQ. CDR3 size: 15 residues. V shed 2 bases and J 1 base; nucleotides not matched to a gene: 1. The CDR3 reads CASSFTSGRSYEQYF. As DNA, the CDR3 is TGCGCCAGCAGCTTCACTAGCGGGAGGTCCTACGAGCAGTACTTC.

This chain connects TRBV4-2 to TRBJ2-1; 7 nucleotides match TRBD1. Germline CDR1 LGHNA, CDR2 YNFKEQ. CDR3 length: 17 amino acids. V was clipped by 3 bases and J by 0 bases; unmatched bases: 8. The CDR3 spells CASSQGLQGYSYNEQFF. The CDR3 DNA sequence: TGTGCCAGCAGCCAGGGTCTACAGGGGTACTCCTACAATGAGCAGTTCTTC.

CDR3 sequence: CASTSRDRGGETQYF. The CDR3 bases are TGTGCCAGCACCTCGAGGGACAGGGGAGGAGAGACCCAGTACTTC. The chain couples TRBV5-6 to TRBJ2-5, with 10 nucleotides matching TRBD1. The V segment lost 6 bases and the J segment 4 bases; nucleotides outside the gene matches: 9. The CDR3 is 15 residues long. Germline V gene data show CDR1 as SGHDT and CDR2 as YYEEEE. The variable domain in full, completed from reference TRBV5-6 and TRBJ2-5, reads DAGVTQSPTHLIKTRGQQVTLRCSPKSGHDTVSWYQQALGQGPQFIFQYYEEEERQRGNFPDRFSGHQFPNYSSELNVNALLLGDSALYLCASTSRDRGGETQYFGPGTRLLVL.

The chain carries TRBV5-5 and TRBJ1-1; 7 nucleotides agree with TRBD1. This CDR3 contains 16 residues. The trim removed 5 bases at V and 1 base at J, leaving 11 bases unmatched. Germline-derived CDR1 and CDR2 are SGHKS and YYEKEE (reference sequence). CDR3 loop: CASSYKGGQSNTEAFF. The CDR3 DNA follows: TGTGCCAGCAGTTATAAGGGGGGACAGTCGAACACTGAAGCTTTCTTT.

The V gene is TRBV27, the J gene TRBJ2-2; TRBD1 matches 8 bases. There are 16 residues in the CDR3. Per germline, CDR1 MNHEY and CDR2 SMNVEV (reference sequence). With 6 bases clipped from V and 5 bases from J, the junction kept 11 bases outside the gene matches. CDR3 DNA sequence: TGTGCCAGCAGCCTGAGGCCCGGACAGGGAACCGGGGAGCTGTTTTTT. This encodes CASSLRPGQGTGELFF.

The rearrangement uses TRBV29-1 and TRBJ2-1, with D perhaps TRBD2 (6 bases). Per germline, CDR1 SQVTM and CDR2 ANQGSEA. CDR3 length: 13 amino acids. V lost 8 bases and J 9 bases, leaving 20 bases between the germline ends. The CDR3 reads CSTNGGLPGEQFF. CDR3 coding DNA: TGCAGCACTAACGGGGGACTGCCCGGTGAGCAGTTCTTC.

V is TRBV9 and J is TRBJ2-3; 9 nucleotides line up with TRBD2. The germline V gene encodes CDR1 SGDLS and CDR2 YYNGEE. CDR3 length: 15 residues. With V trimmed by 6 bases and J by 6 bases, 11 bases remained unmatched. The CDR3 DNA sequence: TGTGCCAGCAACCCCACCGGGACTAGCAGGGATACGCAGTATTTT. Protein: CASNPTGTSRDTQYF.

This clone was seen once. The chain joins TRBV7-3 to TRBJ2-1; weak D call: TRBD1 (6 bases). V lost 0 bases to trimming and J lost 5 bases, with 14 bases between them. The CDR3 length is 16 residues. From germline, CDR1 is SGHTA and CDR2 FQGTGA. The DNA of the CDR3 is TGTGCCAGCAGCTTAACTGGGCAGGGGAGCCACAATGAGCAGTTCTTC. Encoded protein: CASSLTGQGSHNEQFF.

This clone was picked up one time. The chain links TRBV18 to TRBJ1-1, with TRBD1 identical over 7 bases. The germline V gene encodes CDR1 KGHSH and CDR2 LQKENI. This CDR3 has 13 residues. Trimming cost V 0 bases and J 8 bases; bases outside gene matches: 3. CDR3 in DNA: TGTGCCAGCTCACCACCGGGACAGTACGAAGCTTTCTTT. This sequence encodes CASSPPGQYEAFF.

This chain links TRBV6-1 with TRBJ1-1, with a tentative D call TRBD1 (6 bases). This CDR3 contains 16 residues. Germline values: CDR1 MNHNS, CDR2 SASEGT. V gave up 4 bases and J gave up 0 bases, with 15 bases separating them. In nucleotides, the CDR3 is TGTGCCAGCAGTGGACCCAGGGGTGCCCTGAACACTGAAGCTTTCTTT. Its translation: CASSGPRGALNTEAFF.

The chain carries TRBV24-1 and TRBJ1-1, with D perhaps matching TRBD1 (6 bases). CDR3 size: 15 residues. Trimming pared 2 bases from V and 4 bases from J, leaving 13 bases between. Germline assignment: CDR1 KGHDR and CDR2 SFDVKD. CDR3 DNA: TGTGCCACCAGTGATTCAGGCAGGGGAAGCACTGAAGCTTTCTTT. It yields the protein CATSDSGRGSTEAFF.

The chain carries TRBV6-5 and TRBJ1-2; 10 bases fit TRBD1. Trimming cost V 6 bases and J 5 bases; bases outside gene matches: 6. The CDR3 covers 14 residues. The germline V gene has CDR1 MNHEY and CDR2 SVGAGI. Here the CDR3 reads CASSRGQGPYGYTF. In DNA, the CDR3 is TGTGCCAGCAGCCGGGGACAGGGGCCTTATGGCTACACCTTC.

The CDR3, as DNA: TGTGCCAGCAGCCCCGGGGTAACCACTGAAGCTTTCTTT. Translation: CASSPGVTTEAFF. The gene calls are TRBV27 and TRBJ1-1; D is uncertain. V shed 6 bases and J shed 4 bases, with 12 bases lying between them. From germline, CDR1 is MNHEY and CDR2 SMNVEV (reference sequence). The CDR3 covers 13 residues.

The chain carries TRBV7-2 and TRBJ2-1, with D hard to call. The V end lost 1 base, the J end lost 1 base, and 8 bases lay between the germline ends. CDR3 size: 15 residues. CDR1 and CDR2 from the germline V gene are SGHTA and FQGNSA. The CDR3 loop is CASSLVALSYNEQFF. The DNA for the CDR3 is TGTGCCAGCAGCTTAGTAGCTCTTTCCTACAATGAGCAGTTCTTC.

The chain recombines TRBV19 with TRBJ1-2; TRBD1 might be the D (5 bases). The germline CDR1 and CDR2 sequences are LNHDA and SQIVND (reference sequence). The V end lost 4 bases, the J end lost 4 bases, and 13 bases lay between the germline ends. The CDR3 has 14 amino acids. The CDR3 loop is CASSTGGGSYGYTF. The CDR3 bases are TGTGCCAGTAGTACCGGGGGAGGGTCCTATGGCTACACCTTC. Filled out from reference TRBV19 and TRBJ1-2, the complete variable domain reads DGGITQSPKYLFRKEGQNVTLSCEQNLNHDAMYWYRQDPGQGLRLIYYSQIVNDFQKGDIAEGYSVSREKKESFPLTVTSAQKNPTAFYLCASSTGGGSYGYTFGSGTRLTVV.

CDR3 nucleotides: TGTGCCAGCGCCCGCCTCTATAGCGGGGTAGAGCAGTTCTTC. Amino acid sequence: CASARLYSGVEQFF. This sequence joins TRBV5-8 and TRBJ2-1; 8 bases agree with TRBD2. Trimming at V came to 7 bases and at J to 10 bases, leaving 13 bases not matched to a gene. Germline V CDR1 and CDR2: SGHTS, YDEGEE. This CDR3 spans 14 amino acids.

The chain links TRBV4-1 to TRBJ2-1; tentative D call: TRBD1 (6 bases). This CDR3 region has 15 residues. CDR1 is MGHRA, CDR2 YSYEKL, per germline. The ends were cut back, 1 base at V and 6 bases at J, with 13 bases in the middle. As DNA, the CDR3 is TGCGCCAGCAGCCAAGTGGCACAGGGTGCCAATGAGCAGTTCTTC. Translation gives CASSQVAQGANEQFF.